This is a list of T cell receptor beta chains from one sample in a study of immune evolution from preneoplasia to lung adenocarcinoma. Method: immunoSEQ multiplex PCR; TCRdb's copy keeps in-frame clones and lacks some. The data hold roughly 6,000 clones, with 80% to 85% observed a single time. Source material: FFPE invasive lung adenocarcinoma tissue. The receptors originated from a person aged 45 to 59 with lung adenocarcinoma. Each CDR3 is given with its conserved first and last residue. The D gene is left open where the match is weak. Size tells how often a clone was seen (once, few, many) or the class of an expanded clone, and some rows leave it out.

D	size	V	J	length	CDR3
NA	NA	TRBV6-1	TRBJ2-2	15	CASSERQGGTGELFF
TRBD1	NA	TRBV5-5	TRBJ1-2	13	CASSFTGGGGYTF
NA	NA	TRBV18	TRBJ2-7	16	CASSKLSGTPAYEQYF
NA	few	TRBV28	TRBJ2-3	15	CASHSRDFLTDTQYF
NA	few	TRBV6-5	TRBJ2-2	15	CASSAEYRTAGELFF
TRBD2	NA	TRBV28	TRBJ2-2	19	CASSLYGRVAGVGTGELFF
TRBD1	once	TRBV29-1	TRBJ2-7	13	CSVQTGTGSEQYF
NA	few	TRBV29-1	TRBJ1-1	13	CSALTSGDTEAFF
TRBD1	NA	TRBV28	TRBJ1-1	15	CASSRDRGQGTEAFF
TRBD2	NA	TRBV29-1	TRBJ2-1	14	CSVSLAGGGNEQFF
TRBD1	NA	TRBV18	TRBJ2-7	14	CASSKDRGPSWQYF
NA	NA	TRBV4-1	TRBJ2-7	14	CASSPRGDTYEQYF
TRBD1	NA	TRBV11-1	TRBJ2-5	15	CASRTRDSNLETQYF
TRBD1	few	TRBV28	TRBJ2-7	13	CASSGDRGVEQYF
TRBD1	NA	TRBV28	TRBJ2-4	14	CASSDRATKNIQYF
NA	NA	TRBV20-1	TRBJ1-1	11	CSASPRAEAFF
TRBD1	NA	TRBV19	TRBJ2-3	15	CASSSGRGRTDTQYF
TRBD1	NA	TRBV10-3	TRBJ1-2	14	CAISESTGVYGYTF
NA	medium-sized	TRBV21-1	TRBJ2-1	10	CASSKLPKFF